The 14 T cell receptor beta chains below all came from one sample that was sequenced in a study. Cells sorted as Tregs were CD4+, CD25+ and CD127-/low. TCRdb itself ran the 5' RACE reads through MiXCR, one entry per CDR3 protein. This repertoire shows about 10,000 distinct CDR3 sequences, about 45% found once; its top ten account for roughly 3%. Sequencing input: Tregs sorted from a lymph node. The receptors stem from a female donor with breast cancer.

The J gene is TRBJ2-1, the V gene TRBV27; D is ambiguous. CDR1 and CDR2 from the germline V gene are MNHEY and SMNVEV (reference sequence). This CDR3 spans 14 amino acids. Trimming removed 3 bases from V and 0 bases from J, with 6 bases in between. CDR3 sequence reads: CASSLESSYNEQFF. The DNA for the CDR3 is TGTGCCAGCAGTTTGGAAAGCTCCTACAATGAGCAGTTCTTC.

The chain joins TRBV3-1 to TRBJ2-7; 9 bases are shared with TRBD2. With 2 bases clipped from V and 5 bases from J, the junction kept 7 bases outside the gene matches. The CDR3 length is 15 residues. Germline V gene data show CDR1 as LGHDT and CDR2 as YNNKEL (reference sequence). The CDR3 loop is CASSQLGAGGDEQYF. Written as DNA, the CDR3 is TGTGCCAGCAGCCAATTAGGAGCGGGGGGAGACGAGCAGTACTTC.

This chain connects TRBV7-2 to TRBJ2-6; unclear D gene. V was clipped by 5 bases and J by 2 bases, with 13 bases between them. Germline lookup yields CDR1 SGHTA and CDR2 FQGNSA. The CDR3 is 16 amino acids. The CDR3 sequence is CASSLGLLAGANVLTF. In nucleotides, the CDR3 is TGTGCCAGCAGCCTGGGTCTCCTCGCTGGGGCCAACGTCCTGACTTTC. The variable domain in full, completed from reference TRBV7-2 and TRBJ2-6, reads GAGVSQSPSNKVTEKGKDVELRCDPISGHTALYWYRQSLGQGLEFLIYFQGNSAPDKSGLPSDRFSAERTGGSVSTLTIQRTQQEDSAVYLCASSLGLLAGANVLTFGAGSRLTVL.

This clonotype has more than one count but fewer than ten. The CDR3 here is CSAINERRVGNSPLHF. CDR3 DNA: TGCAGTGCTATCAACGAACGAAGGGTCGGTAATTCACCCCTCCACTTT. The V call is TRBV20-1, the J call TRBJ1-6; D is undetermined. The CDR3 is 16 amino acids. The germline V gene has CDR1 DFQATT and CDR2 SNEGSKA (reference sequence). The V end was cut by 4 bases, the J end by 6 bases, with 19 bases between.

This clonotype was counted between two and nine times. The chain has TRBV4-1 and TRBJ2-1; no clear D. The CDR3 sequence is 14 residues long. The germline V and J ends were trimmed by 0 bases and 5 bases, with 8 bases remaining between them. Looked up from germline, CDR1 is MGHRA and CDR2 is YSYEKL. CDR3 amino acids: CASSQEAVNNEQFF. The CDR3 nucleotides are TGCGCCAGCAGCCAAGAGGCAGTGAACAATGAGCAGTTCTTC.

This clonotype has just a few counts. The genes are TRBV7-9 and TRBJ2-1; the match to TRBD1 covers 7 bases. V was clipped by 4 bases and J by 6 bases; unmatched bases: 15. Germline CDR1 SEHNR, CDR2 FQNEAQ (reference sequence). The CDR3 contains 17 residues. The CDR3 reads CASSYPKRTGRGNEQFF. In nucleotides, the CDR3 is TGTGCCAGCAGCTACCCAAAACGGACAGGACGGGGCAATGAGCAGTTCTTC. Filled out from reference TRBV7-9 and TRBJ2-1, the complete variable domain reads DTGVSQNPRHKITKRGQNVTFRCDPISEHNRLYWYRQTLGQGPEFLTYFQNEAQLEKSRLLSDRFSAERPKGSFSTLEIQRTEQGDSAMYLCASSYPKRTGRGNEQFFGPGTRLTVL.

For this clonotype: One junction end does not reproduce the germline sequence, and a read error may be involved. J is TRBJ2-7 and V is TRBV6-2 or TRBV6-3, with D uncertain. The CDR3 consists of 11 residues. Looked up from germline, CDR1 is MNHEY and CDR2 is SVGEGT. In nucleotides, the CDR3 is TGTGTCAGCAGTTACTCTTACGAGCAGTACTTC. Protein: CVSSYSYEQYF.

The gene calls are TRBV7-9 and TRBJ2-1; 9 positions agree with TRBD1. This CDR3 spans 15 amino acids. Germline V lookup: CDR1 SEHNR, CDR2 FQNEAQ (reference sequence). The junction had 6 bases not matched to a gene; V was cut back by 4 bases and J by 5 bases. The CDR3 nucleotides are TGTGCCAGCAGCTCGACCGGGACAGGGCACAATGAGCAGTTCTTC. Its protein product is CASSSTGTGHNEQFF.

This clonotype was observed a handful of times. V usage is TRBV4-2 and J usage is TRBJ2-7; D perhaps matches TRBD2 (6 bases). The CDR3 has 15 residues. Germline V CDR1 and CDR2: LGHNA, YNFKEQ. V dropped 1 base and J dropped 4 bases, with 14 bases sitting between them. This chain's CDR3 is CASSQVLGGRYEQYF. The DNA of the CDR3 is TGTGCCAGCAGCCAAGTTCTGGGGGGAAGATACGAGCAGTACTTC.

The chain couples TRBV7-9 to TRBJ1-1, with TRBD1 as a possible D gene (6 bases). V lost 5 bases to trimming and J lost 1 base, with 11 bases between them. In germline, CDR1 is SEHNR, CDR2 FQNEAQ (reference sequence). This CDR3 spans 14 amino acids. CDR3 DNA sequence: TGTGCCAGCAGCCCCAACAGGGAGAACACTGAAGCTTTCTTT. Translating gives CASSPNRENTEAFF.

The V call is TRBV5-1, the J call TRBJ2-5; D assignment may be TRBD1 or TRBD2 (5 bases each). The CDR3 is made up of 15 amino acids. Trimming removed 0 bases at V and 5 bases at J, with 14 bases between. The germline V gene encodes CDR1 SGHRS and CDR2 YFSETQ. The CDR3 DNA sequence: TGCGCCAGCAGCTTGGGGTACAGGAGCGGTGAGACCCAGTACTTC. This translates into CASSLGYRSGETQYF.

This clonotype has a handful of counts. The gene calls are TRBV4-1 and TRBJ2-1; D is unclear. The ends were cut back, 4 bases at V and 5 bases at J, with 6 bases in the middle. The CDR3 is made up of 12 amino acids. Germline V gives CDR1 MGHRA, CDR2 YSYEKL. Here the CDR3 DNA reads TGCGCCAGCAGCCTCCCGGACAATGAGCAGTTCTTC. Translating gives CASSLPDNEQFF.

As for this clonotype: One junction end disagrees with the germline gene, perhaps due to a read error. The CDR3 here is CASSQGPGTGILTAEAFF. The CDR3 DNA reads TGCGCTAGCAGCCAAGGTCCTGGGACAGGTATCTTAACGGCTGAAGCTTTCTTT. The chain uses TRBV4-1 and TRBJ1-1, with 8 bases that match TRBD1. Germline V gives CDR1 MGHRA, CDR2 YSYEKL. The CDR3 is 18 amino acids.

Of note for this clonotype: One base away lies a much larger clone, so this may be a sequencing read error. The J gene is TRBJ1-2, the V gene TRBV29-1; unclear D gene. The CDR3 length is 12 residues. CDR1 SQVTM and CDR2 ANQGSEA come from the germline V gene. The CDR3 loop reads CSATDGNYGHTF. For the CDR3, the DNA is TGCAGCGCCACGGACGGAAACTATGGCCACACCTTC.